These 31 T cell receptor beta chains share one sample of origin, sequenced in a study of patients and donors after allogeneic stem cell transplantation. One entry per CDR3 protein results from TCRdb running MiXCR on the RT-PCR reads. Among about a million distinct CDR3 sequences listed, 18% were seen once. The sample consisted of blood, either unsorted or a sorted T cell fraction (not recorded which). These receptors originate from a human donor who was either an allogeneic HSCT recipient or a stem cell or donor lymphocyte infusion donor (not recorded which). It is not recorded whose cells these are; they may come from a transplant donor.

The chain links TRBV4-2 to TRBJ2-4; no clear D gene. The germline V and J ends were trimmed by 0 bases and 0 bases, with 9 bases remaining between them. Germline CDR1 is LGHNA and CDR2 is YNFKEQ. This CDR3 has 16 amino acids. The CDR3 reads CASSQEWTLAKNIQYF. The CDR3 DNA follows: TGTGCCAGCAGCCAAGAGTGGACCCTAGCCAAAAACATTCAGTACTTC.

The gene calls are TRBV9 and TRBJ1-5; TRBD1 might be the D (6 bases). V dropped 4 bases and J dropped 0 bases, with 17 bases sitting between them. The CDR3 has 17 residues. CDR1 SGDLS and CDR2 YYNGEE come from the germline V gene. CDR3 bases: TGTGCCAGCAGCCCTGGGGGGGGCCTCTATAGCAATCAGCCCCAGCATTTT. It encodes CASSPGGGLYSNQPQHF.

This clonotype occurred many times. In DNA, the CDR3 is TGTGCCAGCAGTTTACGGGGAGGAAACACCATATATTTT. It encodes CASSLRGGNTIYF. The chain carries TRBV7-2 and TRBJ1-3, with unresolved D. V lost 6 bases to trimming and J lost 4 bases, with 10 bases between them. CDR3 length: 13 residues. CDR1 SGHTA and CDR2 FQGNSA come from the germline V gene.

Here the CDR3 DNA reads TGTGCCAGCAGCCCAGGACGGGGCAGGGAGATAGGCGGTGAGCAGTTCTTC. Amino acids: CASSPGRGREIGGEQFF. The chain joins TRBV27 to TRBJ2-1; either TRBD1 or TRBD2 may fit D (5 bases each). The V end was cut by 6 bases, the J end by 9 bases, with 27 bases between. The germline V gene has CDR1 MNHEY and CDR2 SMNVEV (reference sequence). The CDR3 covers 17 residues.

A few counts support this clonotype. The chain is built from TRBV20-1 and TRBJ2-7; 9 bases match TRBD1. V trimming: 5 bases; J trimming: 4 bases; junction bases outside the gene matches: 9. Per the germline V gene, CDR1 is DFQATT and CDR2 is SNEGSKA (reference sequence). The CDR3 length is 14 residues. CDR3 protein: CSAPYRGLVYEQYF. CDR3 nucleotides: TGCAGTGCTCCTTACAGGGGGCTGGTATACGAGCAGTACTTC.

The gene calls are TRBV24-1 and TRBJ1-2; unclear D gene. Germline V gene lookup returns CDR1 KGHDR and CDR2 SFDVKD. The CDR3 contains 14 residues. The V gene lost 3 bases and the J gene lost 5 bases, with 12 bases spanning the gap. CDR3 sequence: CATSDASARYGYTF. CDR3 DNA: TGTGCCACCAGTGATGCGTCAGCCAGATATGGCTACACCTTC.

This clonotype was observed at least ten times. This rearrangement joins TRBV5-1 to TRBJ2-7; TRBD2 aligns across 12 bases. There are 15 residues in the CDR3. With V trimmed by 4 bases and J by 6 bases, 8 bases remained unmatched. The germline V gene encodes CDR1 SGHRS and CDR2 YFSETQ. CDR3 in DNA: TGCGCCAGCAGCCACCGGACTAGCGGGACGGGCGAGCAGTACTTC. It codes for CASSHRTSGTGEQYF.

In this sample, this clonotype turned up a few times. The V call is TRBV12-3 or TRBV12-4, the J call TRBJ2-3; the match to TRBD2 covers 12 bases. Losses at the gene ends were 5 bases for V and 7 bases for J; bases not matched to a gene: 4. The CDR3 extends over 14 amino acids. As DNA, the CDR3 is TGTGCCAGCAGTCCGGGACTAGCGGGTCATACGCAGTATTTT. It encodes CASSPGLAGHTQYF.

This sequence joins TRBV15 and TRBJ1-2; no clear D. Germline CDR1 is LNHNV and CDR2 is YYDKDF (reference sequence). The CDR3 totals 15 residues. V was pared by 0 bases and J by 2 bases, with 10 bases between. CDR3 DNA sequence: TGTGCCACCAGCAGAGATGGTCGGCCCAACTATGGCTACACCTTC. Its translation: CATSRDGRPNYGYTF. Full variable domain (missing parts from reference TRBV15 and TRBJ1-2): DAMVIQNPRYQVTQFGKPVTLSCSQTLNHNVMYWYQQKSSQAPKLLFHYYDKDFNNEADTPDNFQSRRPNTSFCFLDIRSPGLGDTAMYLCATSRDGRPNYGYTFGSGTRLTVV.

In its sample, this clonotype was seen a few times. The chain combines TRBV5-6 with TRBJ2-7; TRBD1 is a possible D gene (5 bases). The germline V gene has CDR1 SGHDT and CDR2 YYEEEE. V dropped 3 bases and J dropped 3 bases, with 10 bases sitting between them. The CDR3 covers 13 residues. In DNA, the CDR3 is TGTGCCAGCAGCTATGACAGAAACTACGAGCAGTACTTC. This translates into CASSYDRNYEQYF.

The chain combines TRBV4-2 with TRBJ2-1; 10 positions agree with TRBD2. V trimming: 0 bases; J trimming: 6 bases; junction bases outside the gene matches: 8. This CDR3 is 17 amino acids long. In germline, CDR1 is LGHNA, CDR2 YNFKEQ. CDR3 bases: TGTGCCAGCAGCCAAGATCGAGCGGGGGGGCCTTTCAATGAGCAGTTCTTC. Residues: CASSQDRAGGPFNEQFF.

This clonotype was seen a handful of times. The V gene is TRBV6-1, the J gene TRBJ1-1, with 7 bases identical to TRBD1. Trimming cost V 5 bases and J 4 bases; bases outside gene matches: 10. The CDR3 is 15 residues long. Germline assignment: CDR1 MNHNS and CDR2 SASEGT. The CDR3 coding sequence is TGTGCCAGCAGTCGAGCCAGGACAGGACGCACTGAAGCTTTCTTT. This codes for CASSRARTGRTEAFF.

This clonotype has just a few counts. This chain joins TRBV7-9 and TRBJ2-3; D possibly corresponds to TRBD2 (6 bases). Germline loops: CDR1 SEHNR, CDR2 FQNEAQ (reference sequence). The CDR3 has 16 amino acids. Trimming took off 4 bases at V and 1 base at J, with 15 bases between the two ends. CDR3 protein: CASSSRELKGTDTQYF. CDR3 nucleotide sequence: TGTGCCAGCAGCTCCCGGGAGTTAAAAGGCACAGATACGCAGTATTTT.

This clonotype was picked up a small number of times. In DNA form, the CDR3 reads TGTGCCACCTCAGCGGAGGGGTTGGGTGAGCAGTTCTTC. It yields the protein CATSAEGLGEQFF. The rearrangement joins TRBV10-3 to TRBJ2-1; TRBD2 might be the D (6 bases). Germline V CDR1 and CDR2: ENHRY, SYGVKD. Trimming cost V 10 bases and J 9 bases, with 19 bases left between them. The CDR3 extends over 13 amino acids.

The CDR3 reads CASSLVSSGGSTDTQYF. The CDR3 DNA reads as TGTGCCAGCAGCTTAGTGTCTAGCGGGGGTAGCACAGATACGCAGTATTTT. This sequence joins TRBV7-6 and TRBJ2-3, with 10 bases matching TRBD2. The germline CDR1 and CDR2 sequences are SGHVS and FNYEAQ. This CDR3 is 17 amino acids long. V dropped 1 base and J dropped 0; count of bases not matched to a gene: 4.

This clonotype was detected only a few times. The chain combines TRBV28 with TRBJ2-1; 11 bases line up with TRBD2. Germline CDR1 reads MDHEN; CDR2 reads SYDVKM. The junction had 13 bases not matched to a gene; V was cut back by 5 bases and J by 10 bases. This CDR3 is 16 amino acids long. The CDR3 coding sequence is TGTGCCAGCAGTACACCGGGACTAGCGGCCAGGTACGAGCAGTTCTTC. It yields the protein CASSTPGLAARYEQFF.

The chain links TRBV14 to TRBJ2-1; D may match TRBD1 or TRBD2 (5 bases each). This CDR3 is 18 amino acids long. V was trimmed by 0 bases and J by 2 bases, leaving 17 bases between them. CDR1 SGHDN and CDR2 FVKESK come from the germline V gene. This CDR3 is CASSQDLGPLSPYNEQFF. The CDR3 DNA is TGTGCCAGCAGCCAAGATCTGGGACCCCTGTCCCCCTACAATGAGCAGTTCTTC. Supplemented by reference TRBV14 and TRBJ2-1, the full variable domain reads EAGVTQFPSHSVIEKGQTVTLRCDPISGHDNLYWYRRVMGKEIKFLLHFVKESKQDESGMPNNRFLAERTGGTYSTLKVQPAELEDSGVYFCASSQDLGPLSPYNEQFFGPGTRLTVL.

This clonotype was observed a handful of times. The V call is TRBV4-2, the J call TRBJ2-2, with D tentatively TRBD1 or TRBD2 (6 bases each). V dropped 4 bases and J dropped 9 bases, with 18 bases sitting between them. CDR3 length: 15 residues. Germline V gene data show CDR1 as LGHNA and CDR2 as YNFKEQ. The CDR3, as DNA: TGTGCCAGCAGCCCCGGGAGAACAGGGTACCGGGAGCTGTTTTTT. Its translation is CASSPGRTGYRELFF.

This clonotype was seen only a few times. In DNA, the CDR3 is TGCGCCAGCAGCCGACAGGGGACCACTGAAGCTTTCTTT. Encoded protein: CASSRQGTTEAFF. V is TRBV4-3 and J is TRBJ1-1, with TRBD1 identical over 8 bases. Germline CDR1 is LGHNA and CDR2 is YSLEER. V shed 4 bases, J shed 4 bases, and the junction held 2 bases outside the gene matches. The CDR3 has 13 residues.

This clonotype has a handful of counts. The genes are TRBV20-1 and TRBJ1-4; D is unresolved. Germline assignment: CDR1 DFQATT and CDR2 SNEGSKA (reference sequence). The CDR3 covers 11 residues. Trimming left V 3 bases short and J 8 bases short, with 7 bases between. CDR3 nucleotide sequence: TGCAGTGCTAGTATAAAGGAAAAACTGTTTTTT. Its protein product is CSASIKEKLFF.

This clonotype was counted a few times. The rearrangement links TRBV12-3 or TRBV12-4 to TRBJ2-2; possible D gene TRBD2, 5 bases. The CDR3 extends over 15 amino acids. Trimming shortened V by 3 bases and J by 3 bases, and 11 bases separated the two germline ends. CDR3 loop: CASSFVGGYTGELFF. For the CDR3, the DNA is TGTGCCAGCAGTTTTGTAGGAGGCTACACCGGGGAGCTGTTTTTT.

For the CDR3, the DNA is TGTGCCAGCAGCTTAGGGCTAGCGGGAGGAGGAGACGAGCAGTACTTC. Its translation: CASSLGLAGGGDEQYF. The chain joins TRBV11-1 to TRBJ2-7; 11 nucleotides agree with TRBD2. Trimming removed 1 base from V and 5 bases from J; junction bases left unmatched: 7. Germline V lookup: CDR1 SGHAT, CDR2 FQDESV (reference sequence). The CDR3 sequence is 16 residues long.

J is TRBJ1-2 and V is TRBV7-3; D uncertain. V lost 0 bases and J lost 7, with 9 bases in between. Germline V gives CDR1 SGHTA, CDR2 FQGTGA. The CDR3 contains 13 residues. The CDR3 region has the DNA TGTGCCAGCAGCTTAACCGATCGGGGTGGCTACACCTTC. It translates to CASSLTDRGGYTF.

This clonotype has just one count. The chain recombines TRBV15 with TRBJ1-5; TRBD1 agrees at 9 bases. The V and J ends lost 3 bases and 4 bases, in that order; junction bases with no gene match: 4. CDR1 and CDR2 from the germline V gene are LNHNV and YYDKDF (reference sequence). The CDR3 consists of 15 residues. The CDR3 loop is CATSRGQGSNQPQHF. CDR3 coding DNA: TGTGCCACCAGCAGGGGACAGGGATCAAATCAGCCCCAGCATTTT.

The chain combines TRBV4-1 with TRBJ1-6, with TRBD1 matching 8 bases. The CDR3 length is 16 residues. V was clipped by 0 bases and J by 7 bases; unmatched bases: 5. Germline V lookup: CDR1 MGHRA, CDR2 YSYEKL. The CDR3 coding sequence is TGCGCCAGCAGCCAAGAAGGGCGGACAGGGAATTCACCCCTCCACTTT. Protein sequence: CASSQEGRTGNSPLHF.

The chain employs TRBV15 and TRBJ1-2; D is undetermined. The CDR3 consists of 16 residues. Trimming stripped 0 bases from V and 4 bases from J, with 15 bases between. Germline CDR1 LNHNV, CDR2 YYDKDF (reference sequence). In DNA, the CDR3 is TGTGCCACCAGCAGAGATTTCAGTTCCGGGAGCTATGGCTACACCTTC. It codes for CATSRDFSSGSYGYTF. Variable domain in full (rest from reference TRBV15 and TRBJ1-2): DAMVIQNPRYQVTQFGKPVTLSCSQTLNHNVMYWYQQKSSQAPKLLFHYYDKDFNNEADTPDNFQSRRPNTSFCFLDIRSPGLGDTAMYLCATSRDFSSGSYGYTFGSGTRLTVV.

V usage is TRBV15 and J usage is TRBJ2-2; maybe TRBD1 (6 bases). The CDR3 runs 16 residues. The ends were cut back, 0 bases at V and 5 bases at J, with 13 bases in the middle. Germline values: CDR1 LNHNV, CDR2 YYDKDF (reference sequence). DNA of the CDR3: TGTGCCACCAGCAGAGATCTTGACAGGCGGACCGGGGAGCTGTTTTTT. Its protein product is CATSRDLDRRTGELFF.

This clonotype was detected only a few times. This chain joins TRBV27 and TRBJ2-5; TRBD2 aligns across 8 bases. The CDR3 loop spans 14 amino acids. CDR1 and CDR2 from the germline V gene are MNHEY and SMNVEV (reference sequence). V was pared by 3 bases and J by 5 bases, with 5 bases of the junction left unmatched. CDR3 DNA: TGTGCCAGCAGTTTCGGGAGGGCCTGGGAGACCCAGTACTTC. Protein: CASSFGRAWETQYF.

This chain connects TRBV27 to TRBJ2-1, with 7 bases fitting TRBD1. The V and J ends lost 0 bases and 4 bases, in that order; junction bases with no gene match: 15. CDR1 MNHEY and CDR2 SMNVEV come from the germline V gene (reference sequence). The CDR3 length is 19 residues. Here the CDR3 reads CASSLSRGGRGPKYNEQFF. The CDR3 nucleotides read TGTGCCAGCAGTTTATCTCGGGGCGGTAGGGGGCCCAAATACAATGAGCAGTTCTTC.

The count of this clonotype is one. The V gene is TRBV20-1, the J gene TRBJ2-2, with D hard to call. The V end was cut by 1 base, the J end by 0 bases, with 9 bases between. The CDR3 consists of 15 residues. Germline CDR1 is DFQATT and CDR2 is SNEGSKA (reference sequence). The CDR3 is CSARVPVANTGELFF. The CDR3 DNA is TGCAGTGCTAGAGTGCCAGTTGCGAACACCGGGGAGCTGTTTTTT.

This clonotype was recorded a few times. The gene calls are TRBV5-6 and TRBJ1-4; D remains ambiguous. There are 14 residues in the CDR3. CDR1 SGHDT and CDR2 YYEEEE come from the germline V gene. V lost 0 bases, J lost 8 bases, and 11 bases lay in between. CDR3 amino acids: CASSLGSPREKLFF. CDR3 coding DNA: TGTGCCAGCAGCTTGGGCAGTCCACGAGAAAAACTGTTTTTT.